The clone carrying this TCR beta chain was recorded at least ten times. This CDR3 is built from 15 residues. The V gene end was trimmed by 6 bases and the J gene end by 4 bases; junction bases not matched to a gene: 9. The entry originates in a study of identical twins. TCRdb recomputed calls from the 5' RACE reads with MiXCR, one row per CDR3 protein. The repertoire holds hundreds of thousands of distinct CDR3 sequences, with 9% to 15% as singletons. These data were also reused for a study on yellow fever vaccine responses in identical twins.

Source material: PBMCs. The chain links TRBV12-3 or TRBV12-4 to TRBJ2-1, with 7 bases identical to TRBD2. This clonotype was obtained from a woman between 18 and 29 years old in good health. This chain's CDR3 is CASRYIPGRYNEQFF. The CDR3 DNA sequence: TGTGCCAGCAGATACATCCCCGGGAGGTACAATGAGCAGTTCTTC.